This T cell receptor (beta chain) was obtained from a study of cytomegalovirus exposure and HLA in healthy donors. PCR involved 60 Vbeta and 13 Jbeta primers. The method was immunoSEQ multiplex PCR; TCRdb's version includes in-frame clones alone and lacks a portion of them. The data contain roughly 240,000 clones, over 80% of them singletons. The CDR3 is 13 residues long. V was trimmed by 1 base and J by 8 bases, leaving 9 bases between them. Germline V gives CDR1 LGHNA, CDR2 YNFKEQ. This clone was recorded a few times. This sequence joins TRBV4-2 and TRBJ1-3; D unresolved. The material sequenced was PBMCs. This clonotype was obtained from a woman in her thirties or forties in good health and CMV-seropositive. The CDR3: CASSQGFPDTIYF. The CDR3 nucleotides read TGTGCCAGCAGCCAAGGATTCCCGGACACCATATATTTT.